This T cell receptor beta chain was documented in a study of cytomegalovirus exposure and HLA in healthy donors. Study summary: A data release that came early held approximately 92 million unique TCRs from HLA-typed donors.

This clone has only one observation. Its antigen is currently unknown. Germline V CDR1 and CDR2: SEHNR, FQNEAQ (reference sequence). Unmatched junction bases numbered 3, after V lost 5 bases and J lost 3 bases. The CDR3 is 14 residues long. The PCR ran on 60 Vbeta and 13 Jbeta primers. The protocol was immunoSEQ multiplex PCR, while the TCRdb copy is restricted to in-frame clones and leaves out a portion. This sample has approximately 220,000 clones, with around 80% found just once. Findings of the study overall: The authors excluded some V segments, including TRBV6-2 and TRBV6-3, as indistinguishable. Immune exposure was documented only through CMV serostatus.

Material for sequencing was PBMCs. V usage is TRBV7-9 and J usage is TRBJ1-2; 10 bases fit TRBD1. This sequence was found in a man aged 18 to 35 in good health and CMV-seronegative. The CDR3 region has the DNA TGTGCCAGCAGCCCGACAGGGGGCGACTATGGCTACACCTTC. Its protein product is CASSPTGGDYGYTF.